These 15 T cell receptor beta chains were sequenced from one sample in a study of blood T cell repertoires in COVID-19. Here immunoSEQ multiplex PCR was the method, and the copy in TCRdb shows in-frame clones only, minus some. The table includes around 60,000 clones, 70% to 90% detected once. The sample consisted of peripheral blood. Source of these receptors: a human donor in a cohort sampled during active COVID-19.

The V gene is TRBV20-1, the J gene TRBJ2-1, with 9 nucleotides matching TRBD2. The trim removed 6 bases at V and 11 bases at J, leaving 5 bases unmatched. Germline loops: CDR1 DFQATT, CDR2 SNEGSKA (reference sequence). The CDR3 runs 11 residues. CDR3 nucleotides: TGCAGTGCCACTCTAGCGGGGAAGCAGTTCTTC. Protein: CSATLAGKQFF.

The chain recombines TRBV6-2 or TRBV6-3 with TRBJ2-1; 15 bases align to TRBD2. The V gene's germline CDR1 is MNHEY and CDR2 SVGEGT. The CDR3 loop spans 18 amino acids. J was trimmed by 4 bases and V by 5 bases; bases with no gene match: 9. The CDR3 is CASSPPGLAGGDYNEQFF. CDR3 in DNA: TGTGCCAGCAGTCCGCCGGGACTAGCGGGGGGTGATTACAATGAGCAGTTCTTC.

The V call is TRBV25-1, the J call TRBJ1-5; D possibly corresponds to TRBD1 (6 bases). This CDR3 comprises 14 residues. Trimming pared 5 bases from V and 1 base from J, leaving 9 bases between. Germline lookup yields CDR1 MGHDK and CDR2 SYGVNS. For the CDR3, the DNA is TGTGCCAGCAGTCCTACAGGGAGCAATCAGCCCCAGCATTTT. Encoded protein: CASSPTGSNQPQHF.

This clone was observed once. The V and J genes are TRBV10-1 and TRBJ1-1; D is undetermined. Deletions cut 7 bases from V and 3 bases from J, with 15 bases between. The V gene's germline CDR1 is WNHNN and CDR2 SYGVQD (reference sequence). The CDR3 has 14 amino acids. CDR3 DNA: TGCGCCAGCAAAAAAGAGGGAGGAGACACTGAAGCTTTCTTT. As protein: CASKKEGGDTEAFF.

This chain links TRBV5-4 with TRBJ1-1; D not resolved. The V gene's germline CDR1 is SGHNT and CDR2 YYREEE (reference sequence). The CDR3 covers 16 residues. V was clipped by 2 bases and J by 0 bases, with 14 bases between them. The CDR3 DNA reads TGTGCCAGCAGCTTTGGTCAGGAAAAAATGAACACTGAAGCTTTCTTT. As protein: CASSFGQEKMNTEAFF.

V and J are TRBV5-1 and TRBJ1-1; 9 bases align to TRBD1. V was pared by 0 bases and J by 5 bases, with 5 bases of the junction left unmatched. Germline V gene sequence: CDR1 SGHRS, CDR2 YFSETQ. This CDR3 has 15 residues. CDR3 amino acids: CASSLGTGARTEAFF. In DNA form, the CDR3 reads TGCGCCAGCAGCTTGGGGACAGGGGCTCGGACTGAAGCTTTCTTT.

The rearrangement uses TRBV7-9 and TRBJ2-7; D perhaps matches TRBD1 (6 bases). The CDR3 covers 16 residues. Trimming cost V 4 bases and J 3 bases, with 19 bases left between them. Germline V gene sequence: CDR1 SEHNR, CDR2 FQNEAQ (reference sequence). The CDR3 sequence: CASSSKPGHTYYEQYF. For the CDR3, the DNA is TGTGCCAGCAGCTCGAAGCCGGGACACACCTACTACGAGCAGTACTTC.

V is TRBV27 and J is TRBJ1-1; no definite D call. Trimming stripped 5 bases from V and 6 bases from J, with 16 bases between. CDR3 length equals 14 residues. Germline V gives CDR1 MNHEY, CDR2 SMNVEV (reference sequence). The CDR3 bases are TGTGCCAGCAGTCGATCTCGGACTACCCCTGAAGCTTTCTTT. Amino acids: CASSRSRTTPEAFF.

The rearrangement joins TRBV7-2 to TRBJ2-1, with no clear D. The length of the CDR3 is 18 residues. Germline V gene sequence: CDR1 SGHTA, CDR2 FQGNSA. The germline V and J ends were trimmed by 0 bases and 3 bases, with 18 bases remaining between them. CDR3 sequence reads: CASSLAPHLNSLYNEQFF. CDR3 nucleotides: TGTGCCAGCAGCTTAGCGCCTCACTTAAATTCCCTCTACAATGAGCAGTTCTTC.

V is TRBV19 and J is TRBJ1-2, with D uncertain. Germline values: CDR1 LNHDA, CDR2 SQIVND (reference sequence). V dropped 3 bases and J dropped 9 bases, with 11 bases sitting between them. This CDR3 contains 12 residues. The CDR3 is CASSINGERYTF. The CDR3 DNA sequence: TGTGCCAGTAGTATTAACGGAGAGCGCTACACCTTC.

This rearrangement joins TRBV7-8 to TRBJ1-2; 8 bases are a match to TRBD1. Germline loops: CDR1 SGHVS, CDR2 FQNEAQ. V lost 3 bases and J lost 4; bases outside the gene matches: 4. CDR3 length: 14 residues. The CDR3 loop is CASSFDRGRYGYTF. Here the CDR3 DNA reads TGTGCCAGCAGCTTCGACAGGGGCCGCTATGGCTACACCTTC.

The genes are TRBV5-1 and TRBJ1-4; possible D gene TRBD1, 6 bases. Germline CDR1 is SGHRS and CDR2 is YFSETQ. V dropped 0 bases and J dropped 9 bases, with 9 bases sitting between them. The CDR3 has 13 amino acids. CDR3 protein: CASSLAGGQKLFF. The CDR3 DNA follows: TGCGCCAGCAGCTTGGCCGGGGGGCAAAAACTGTTTTTT.

The chain employs TRBV30 and TRBJ2-7, with TRBD2 as a possible D gene (6 bases). The V gene's germline CDR1 is GTSNPN and CDR2 SVGIG (reference sequence). The V and J ends lost 5 bases and 3 bases respectively, with 17 bases between them. The CDR3 covers 14 residues. This chain's CDR3 is CAWDSAGIGYEQYF. The CDR3, as DNA: TGTGCCTGGGACTCCGCGGGGATCGGCTACGAGCAGTACTTC.

The chain combines TRBV24-1 with TRBJ2-2, with a possible D match to TRBD1 (5 bases). The CDR3 spans 15 residues. Germline V CDR1 and CDR2: KGHDR, SFDVKD. The ends were cut back, 3 bases at V and 3 bases at J, with 10 bases in the middle. CDR3 DNA sequence: TGTGCCACCAGTGATGCAGGGATCCACACCGGGGAGCTGTTTTTT. Amino acids: CATSDAGIHTGELFF.

This chain uses TRBV6-5 with TRBJ1-2; D is possibly TRBD1 (6 bases). CDR1 is MNHEY, CDR2 SVGAGI, per germline. V gave up 3 bases and J gave up 8 bases, with 16 bases separating them. This CDR3 spans 14 amino acids. The CDR3: CASSYKAGARGYTF. CDR3 in DNA: TGTGCCAGCAGTTATAAGGCAGGGGCTCGGGGCTACACCTTC.